Below are 21 T cell receptor beta chains sequenced from a single sample in a study of neoadjuvant anti-PD-1 for oral cavity cancer. TCRdb's table, derived via immunoSEQ multiplex PCR, lists solely in-frame clones and lacks some. The sample shows 15,000 to 20,000 clones, roughly 70% of them seen only once. Material: PBMCs, obtained before nivolumab (anti-PD-1) treatment. The receptors were sampled from a person between 40 and 85 years old with oral cavity squamous cell carcinoma.

This clone was found once. V usage is TRBV11-2 and J usage is TRBJ2-1, with unresolved D. The V gene lost 5 bases and the J gene lost 10 bases, with 6 bases spanning the gap. The CDR3 has 10 amino acids. Germline V lookup: CDR1 SGHAT, CDR2 FQNNGV. The CDR3 sequence: CASSQTEQFF. The CDR3 bases are TGTGCCAGCAGCCAGACAGAGCAGTTCTTC.

The genes are TRBV27 and TRBJ2-3, with TRBD1 matching over 9 bases. Germline V gene sequence: CDR1 MNHEY, CDR2 SMNVEV (reference sequence). Trimming took 8 bases from V and 2 from J; bases not matched to a gene: 20. This CDR3 comprises 19 residues. In DNA form, the CDR3 reads TGTGCCAGCCTATCTCCCGGGACAGGGATCTTTGGGTCCACAGATACGCAGTATTTT. Protein sequence: CASLSPGTGIFGSTDTQYF.

The V gene is TRBV7-3, the J gene TRBJ1-3; 10 nucleotides line up with TRBD1. The CDR3 is 13 amino acids. Trimming cost V 6 bases and J 8 bases; bases outside gene matches: 4. Germline V lookup: CDR1 SGHTA, CDR2 FQGTGA. The CDR3 DNA reads TGTGCCAGCAGTCGAGGACAGGGGGACACCATATATTTT. Its protein product is CASSRGQGDTIYF.

The rearrangement links TRBV5-4 to TRBJ2-1; 7 bases align to TRBD1. Germline CDR1 reads SGHNT; CDR2 reads YYREEE (reference sequence). V lost 3 bases to trimming and J lost 4 bases; unmatched junction nucleotides: 7. The CDR3 loop spans 15 amino acids. The chain's CDR3 is CASSYGTANYNEQFF. CDR3 DNA sequence: TGTGCCAGCAGCTACGGGACAGCCAATTACAATGAGCAGTTCTTC.

The chain has TRBV19 and TRBJ2-2, with TRBD2 matching over 15 bases. CDR1 and CDR2 from the germline V gene are LNHDA and SQIVND (reference sequence). Germline trimming cut 1 base from V and 5 bases from J; bases unmatched to any gene: 5. The CDR3 contains 18 residues. CDR3 in amino acids: CASSIALGLAGGTGELFF. The CDR3, as DNA: TGTGCCAGTAGTATAGCGCTTGGACTAGCGGGAGGGACCGGGGAGCTGTTTTTT. Filled out from reference TRBV19 and TRBJ2-2, the complete variable domain reads DGGITQSPKYLFRKEGQNVTLSCEQNLNHDAMYWYRQDPGQGLRLIYYSQIVNDFQKGDIAEGYSVSREKKESFPLTVTSAQKNPTAFYLCASSIALGLAGGTGELFFGEGSRLTVL.

Details on this clone: Other DNA sequences in this sample translate to the same CDR3. The J gene is TRBJ1-1, the V gene TRBV29-1; D is unclear. V shed 0 bases and J shed 1 base, with 12 bases lying between them. This CDR3 comprises 15 residues. Germline lookup yields CDR1 SQVTM and CDR2 ANQGSEA. The CDR3 here is CSVEDLTVRNTEAFF. In DNA form, the CDR3 reads TGCAGCGTTGAAGATCTAACGGTTAGGAACACTGAAGCTTTCTTT.

The chain is built from TRBV4-1 and TRBJ2-1; 9 bases agree with TRBD2. This CDR3 contains 15 residues. J lost 8 bases, V lost 1 base, and 6 bases had no gene match. Germline V CDR1 and CDR2: MGHRA, YSYEKL. In DNA, the CDR3 is TGCGCCAGCAGCCAAGGGGTTAGCGGGAGTGATGAGCAGTTCTTC. This sequence encodes CASSQGVSGSDEQFF.

The gene calls are TRBV20-1 and TRBJ2-1, with D maybe TRBD1 (6 bases). This CDR3 comprises 10 residues. The germline V and J ends were trimmed by 5 bases and 12 bases, with 11 bases remaining between them. Germline V gene sequence: CDR1 DFQATT, CDR2 SNEGSKA (reference sequence). The CDR3 bases are TGCAGTGCTTACCGGGACACGCAGTTCTTC. Protein product: CSAYRDTQFF.

The CDR3 region has the DNA TGCGCCAGCAGCATCGAGAGCGGGAGAGGATACGAGCAGTACTTC. This gives the protein CASSIESGRGYEQYF. The V and J genes are TRBV5-1 and TRBJ2-7, with TRBD2 matching over 8 bases. The CDR3 totals 15 residues. Germline assignment: CDR1 SGHRS and CDR2 YFSETQ. With 4 bases clipped from V and 4 bases from J, the junction kept 10 bases outside the gene matches. Using reference TRBV5-1 and TRBJ2-7 for the parts outside the CDR3, the full variable domain is KAGVTQTPRYLIKTRGQQVTLSCSPISGHRSVSWYQQTPGQGLQFLFEYFSETQRNKGNFPGRFSGRQFSNSRSEMNVSTLELGDSALYLCASSIESGRGYEQYFGPGTRLTVT.

The chain carries TRBV20-1 and TRBJ2-5, with TRBD2 identical over 9 bases. V dropped 6 bases and J dropped 5; count of bases not matched to a gene: 1. There are 11 residues in the CDR3. Germline CDR1 DFQATT, CDR2 SNEGSKA (reference sequence). CDR3 in amino acids: CSAAGGETQYF. The CDR3 region has the DNA TGCAGTGCGGCGGGAGGGGAGACCCAGTACTTC.

The CDR3: CASTETTYNEQFF. The CDR3 DNA follows: TGTGCCAGTACCGAAACAACCTACAATGAGCAGTTCTTC. V gene TRBV19 combines with J gene TRBJ2-1; D is unresolved. This CDR3 is 13 amino acids long. The germline V gene encodes CDR1 LNHDA and CDR2 SQIVND (reference sequence). Deletions cut 7 bases from V and 2 bases from J, with 9 bases between.

This clone has just a few counts. The V gene is TRBV5-1, the J gene TRBJ2-2, with unresolved D. Germline-derived CDR1 and CDR2 are SGHRS and YFSETQ. The ends were cut back, 0 bases at V and 0 bases at J, with 6 bases in the middle. The CDR3 totals 15 residues. The CDR3 sequence: CASSLAAANTGELFF. CDR3 nucleotide sequence: TGCGCCAGCAGCTTGGCCGCGGCGAACACCGGGGAGCTGTTTTTT.

A few counts support this clone. J is TRBJ2-2 and V is TRBV11-2, with 9 bases identical to TRBD1. The CDR3 contains 15 residues. Trimming cost V 5 bases and J 7 bases; bases outside gene matches: 8. CDR1 and CDR2 (germline): SGHAT, FQNNGV. In DNA, the CDR3 is TGTGCCAGCAGCAAGGACAGGGGAGGTAGCGGGGAGCTGTTTTTT. Encoded protein: CASSKDRGGSGELFF. Full variable domain (remainder filled in from reference TRBV11-2 and TRBJ2-2): EAGVAQSPRYKIIEKRQSVAFWCNPISGHATLYWYQQILGQGPKLLIQFQNNGVVDDSQLPKDRFSAERLKGVDSTLKIQPAKLEDSAVYLCASSKDRGGSGELFFGEGSRLTVL.

CDR3 region: CASKIADTSGTDTQYF. CDR3 in DNA: TGTGCCAGCAAGATAGCGGATACATCAGGGACAGATACGCAGTATTTT. This rearrangement joins TRBV4-2 to TRBJ2-3; TRBD2 is a possible D gene (6 bases). The CDR3 extends over 16 amino acids. Looked up from germline, CDR1 is LGHNA and CDR2 is YNFKEQ. The germline V and J ends were trimmed by 7 bases and 3 bases, with 20 bases remaining between them.

This rearrangement joins TRBV28 to TRBJ1-2; D ambiguous. The CDR3 runs to 13 residues. Trimming stripped 7 bases from V and 0 bases from J, with 9 bases between. The germline CDR1 and CDR2 sequences are MDHEN and SYDVKM. CDR3 in amino acids: CASNAAANYGYTF. CDR3 coding DNA: TGTGCCAGCAACGCCGCCGCTAACTATGGCTACACCTTC.

The CDR3 sequence is CASSVPGPSSYEQYF. DNA of the CDR3: TGTGCCAGCAGTGTGCCGGGACCTTCGTCCTACGAGCAGTACTTC. The V call is TRBV28, the J call TRBJ2-7; tentatively, D is TRBD1 or TRBD2 (5 bases each). The CDR3 has 15 amino acids. V shed 5 bases and J shed 1 base, with 15 bases lying between them. In germline, CDR1 is MDHEN, CDR2 SYDVKM.

The rearrangement links TRBV7-9 to TRBJ1-1; weak D call: TRBD1 (5 bases). V was clipped by 6 bases and J by 7 bases, with 21 bases between them. Germline CDR1 and CDR2: SEHNR and FQNEAQ (reference sequence). The CDR3 extends over 15 amino acids. The CDR3 loop reads CASSSGRVEVGEAFF. CDR3 bases: TGTGCCAGCAGTTCAGGGAGGGTGGAGGTCGGTGAAGCTTTCTTT.

This clone was counted once. The chain carries TRBV20-1 and TRBJ2-3; unclear D gene. Germline lookup yields CDR1 DFQATT and CDR2 SNEGSKA (reference sequence). The length of the CDR3 is 10 residues. Between the trimmed V and J ends, which lost 6 bases and 2 bases, there was a span of 3 bases. The CDR3: CSATTDTQYF. In DNA form, the CDR3 reads TGCAGTGCCACCACAGATACGCAGTATTTT.

V gene TRBV11-2 combines with J gene TRBJ2-7; the D is unclear. Germline lookup yields CDR1 SGHAT and CDR2 FQNNGV. CDR3 size: 13 residues. Trimming removed 1 base from V and 3 bases from J, with 7 bases in between. The CDR3 DNA sequence: TGTGCCAGCAGCTTAGGGAGCCTCTACGAGCAGTACTTC. This gives the protein CASSLGSLYEQYF.

This sequence joins TRBV28 and TRBJ1-1; TRBD1 matches at 7 bases. The germline V gene encodes CDR1 MDHEN and CDR2 SYDVKM. Unmatched junction bases numbered 6, after V lost 4 bases and J lost 1 base. CDR3 length equals 15 residues. CDR3: CASSSKQGRNTEAFF. The CDR3 nucleotides read TGTGCCAGCAGTTCCAAACAGGGGAGGAACACTGAAGCTTTCTTT.

The rearrangement uses TRBV7-9 and TRBJ1-5, with 7 bases fitting TRBD1. The J segment lost 1 base and the V segment lost 4 bases, leaving 7 bases of the junction unmatched. The germline CDR1 and CDR2 sequences are SEHNR and FQNEAQ (reference sequence). The CDR3 totals 16 residues. The DNA of the CDR3 is TGTGCCAGCAGCTCGGACAGGCCCACGAGCAATCAGCCCCAGCATTTT. Its translation is CASSSDRPTSNQPQHF.